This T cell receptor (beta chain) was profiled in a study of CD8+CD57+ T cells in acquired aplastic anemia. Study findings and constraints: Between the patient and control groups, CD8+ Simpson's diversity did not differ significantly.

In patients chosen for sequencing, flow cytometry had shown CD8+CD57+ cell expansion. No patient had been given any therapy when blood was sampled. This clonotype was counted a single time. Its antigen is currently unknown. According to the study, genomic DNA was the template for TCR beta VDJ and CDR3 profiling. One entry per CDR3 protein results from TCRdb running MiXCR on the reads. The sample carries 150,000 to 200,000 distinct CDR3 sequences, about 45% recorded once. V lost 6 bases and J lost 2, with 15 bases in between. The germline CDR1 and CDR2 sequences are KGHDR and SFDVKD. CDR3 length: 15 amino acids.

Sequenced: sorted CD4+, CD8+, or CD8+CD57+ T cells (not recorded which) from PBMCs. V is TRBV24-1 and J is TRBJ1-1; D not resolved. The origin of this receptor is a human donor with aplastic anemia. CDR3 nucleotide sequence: TGTGCCACCAGTCCCCACAGTCCTGGAAACACTGAAGCTTTCTTT. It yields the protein CATSPHSPGNTEAFF.